This TCR beta chain originates from a study of T cells after yellow fever vaccination. Overall study findings and caveats: Most primary-vaccination clones reappeared after the booster (about 95% CD4, around 88% CD8). Overall, a small share of clonotypes was seen in both CD4 and CD8 compartments.

Generation of TCR cDNA used 5'RACE template switching (which added a universal primer site and UMIs). One entry per CDR3 protein results from TCRdb running MiXCR on the 5' RACE reads. The sample consists of roughly 400,000 distinct CDR3 sequences, roughly a sixth of them appearing once. A remark on this clonotype: Its antigen is still unknown.

The source is a young man who received the YFV17D yellow fever vaccine. The material sequenced was PBMCs, taken before the yellow fever booster vaccination.

CDR3 DNA: TGCGCCAGCAGCTTGGATAGCGATCCCCAGTACTTC. Its translation is CASSLDSDPQYF. This rearrangement joins TRBV5-1 to TRBJ2-5; possible D gene TRBD2, 5 bases. This CDR3 region has 12 residues. Deletions cut 0 bases from V and 9 bases from J, with 9 bases between. Germline CDR1 and CDR2: SGHRS and YFSETQ.